This TCR beta chain comes out of a study of shared T cell receptors in the human thymus. The length of the CDR3 is 12 residues. V trimming: 8 bases; J trimming: 4 bases; junction bases outside the gene matches: 2. Looked up from germline, CDR1 is ENHRY and CDR2 is SYGVKD. This table comes from immunoSEQ multiplex PCR, and its TCRdb copy is limited to in-frame clones, with some not included. The sample has 650,000 to 950,000 clones; 70% to 90% are singletons. These data were also filed under a second study, of human thymus T cells. That paper adds: It was from resections taken during corrective heart surgery that the thymus tissue came. Related research examined unrelated individuals and reported that their thymic repertoires overlapped highly.

The TCR originated in a girl under three years old with a congenital heart defect. The chain carries TRBV10-3 and TRBJ1-3; 7 nucleotides match TRBD1. Specimen: thymocytes. CDR3 amino acids: CAIQGEGNTIYF. CDR3 DNA: TGTGCCATCCAGGGGGAAGGAAACACCATATATTTT.